A single sample gave rise to the 9 T cell receptor beta chains below, sequenced in a study of tumor and adjacent non-tumor tissue in lung cancer. A modified ARM-PCR protocol with three rounds of nested PCR amplified TCRbeta. TCRdb ran MiXCR on the multiplex PCR reads and lists one entry per CDR3 protein. Here the sample spans approximately 120,000 distinct CDR3 sequences, about 64% being singletons. No cell sorting was done before RNA was extracted from the tissue. More than 3 cm separated this lung sample from the edge of the tumor. Input material: distant non-tumor lung tissue. These receptors all stem from a man in his fifties or sixties with non-small cell lung cancer.

The V and J genes are TRBV25-1 and TRBJ1-4; no definite D call. This CDR3 region has 15 residues. Between the trimmed V and J ends, which lost 6 bases and 2 bases, there was a span of 13 bases. Germline CDR1 MGHDK, CDR2 SYGVNS. The CDR3 DNA reads TGTGCCAGCAGCCTCCCCACGGTGACTAATGAAAAACTGTTTTTT. As protein: CASSLPTVTNEKLFF.

Comment on this clonotype: Compared with germline, one end of the junction differs, possibly owing to a read error. The rearrangement links TRBV10-3 to TRBJ2-7, with TRBD1 matching 7 bases. Germline CDR1 ENHRY, CDR2 SYGVKD. The CDR3 loop spans 12 amino acids. The CDR3 here is CAISRQGYEQYF. The CDR3 coding sequence is TGTGCCATCAGTCGACAGGGCTACGAGCAGTACTTT.

This clonotype occurred a few times. This may come from a read error, since a much larger clone is one base off. This chain links TRBV29-1 with TRBJ2-7; 12 positions agree with TRBD2. V was pared by 7 bases and J by 6 bases, with 7 bases of the junction left unmatched. This CDR3 contains 13 residues. Looked up from germline, CDR1 is SQVTM and CDR2 is ANQGSEA. CDR3 sequence (DNA): TGCAGCGCCAGGACTAGCGGGACCTGCGAGCAGTACTTC. It is translated as CSARTSGTCEQYF.

Concerning this clonotype: The junction and the germline gene differ at one end; a read error may be behind it. This chain uses TRBV4-1 with TRBJ1-5; D remains unclear. The CDR3 length is 16 residues. In germline, CDR1 is MGHRA, CDR2 YSYEKL. CDR3 in DNA: TGCGCCAGCAGCCAAGACCCGGGGAATAGCAATAAGCCCCAGCATTTT. Protein: CASSQDPGNSNKPQHF.

Turning to this clonotype: A much larger clone sits a single nucleotide away, making a read error possible. This rearrangement joins TRBV20-1 to TRBJ1-5; the D gene is possibly TRBD1 (6 bases). The CDR3 sequence is 12 residues long. The germline CDR1 and CDR2 sequences are DFQATT and SNEGSKA (reference sequence). The CDR3 sequence: CSAKTGNQPKHF. The CDR3 bases are TGCAGTGCTAAGACAGGCAATCAGCCCAAGCATTTT.

A note on this clonotype: A read error may explain this, as a much larger clone is one base away. The chain is built from TRBV20-1 and TRBJ1-1, with D uncertain. CDR3 length: 12 amino acids. Germline V gene data show CDR1 as DFQATT and CDR2 as SNEGSKA (reference sequence). The V gene lost 5 bases and the J gene lost 10 bases, with 17 bases spanning the gap. CDR3: CSADLIVLGAFF. The CDR3 DNA follows: TGCAGTGCTGACCTTATTGTGCTTGGAGCTTTCTTT.

With respect to this clonotype: This likely comes from a read error, as the CDR3 has no conserved phenylalanine or tryptophan at its end. Because the CDR3's place on the DNA is in doubt, the DNA is left out and the CDR3 is given as listed by TCRdb. The chain has TRBV6-6 and TRBJ2-7; whether TRBD1, the table's D call, matches the DNA was not checked. 15 amino acids form the CDR3, both terminal residues included. Germline CDR1 and CDR2: MNHNY and SVGAGI (reference sequence). CDR3 in amino acids: CASSTRQGTFYEQHL.

Notes on this clonotype: As the CDR3 is not closed by the conserved phenylalanine or tryptophan, this likely results from a read error. V usage is TRBV10-2 and J usage is TRBJ2-7; TRBD2 aligns across 7 bases. Trimming took 8 bases from V and 3 from J; bases not matched to a gene: 13. CDR1 is WSHSY, CDR2 SAAADI, per germline. The CDR3 has 15 amino acids. CDR3 sequence: CASAPGQGGNYEQYL. Written as DNA, the CDR3 is TGCGCCAGCGCCCCTGGGCAGGGAGGGAACTACGAGCAGTACTTG.

On this clonotype: The junction departs from the called germline gene at one end, perhaps through a read error. The chain recombines TRBV29-1 with TRBJ2-1, with D unclear. The CDR3 runs 14 residues. Germline CDR1 is SQVTM and CDR2 is ANQGSEA. DNA of the CDR3: TGCAGCGCCTCTGCTTTCAGCTCCTACATTGAGCAATTCTTC. Amino acids: CSASAFSSYIEQFF.